A selection of T cell receptor beta chains follows, all from one sample in a study of CD4 T cells in relation to SARS-CoV-2 and coronaviruses. TCRdb keeps only in-frame clones here, not all; method: immunoSEQ multiplex PCR. The table includes around 54,000 clones, around 92% detected once. Sequenced input: naive CD4+ T cells from PBMCs. All receptors come from an adult with COVID-19. CDR3s include the opening cysteine and the closing phenylalanine or tryptophan. The order of the fields is D gene, V gene, clone size, J gene, CDR3 protein, CDR3 DNA. D genes are given only for firm matches. A row's size may be missing; if present it is once, few, many or a size class.

D: TRBD2
V: TRBV7-2
size: NA
J: TRBJ2-3
CDR3: CASSLEWSSGSSDTQYF
DNA: TGTGCCAGCAGCCTAGAGTGGTCTAGCGGGAGTTCAGATACGCAGTATTTT

D: NA
V: TRBV25-1
size: NA
J: TRBJ2-5
CDR3: CASRNREGGETQYF
DNA: TGTGCCAGCAGGAACAGGGAGGGCGGGGAGACCCAGTACTTC

D: TRBD1
V: TRBV5-1
size: once
J: TRBJ1-5
CDR3: CASSLRGIGQGDQPQHF
DNA: TGCGCCAGCAGCTTGCGTGGTATAGGACAGGGGGATCAGCCCCAGCATTTT

D: TRBD2
V: TRBV28
size: NA
J: TRBJ2-1
CDR3: CASSLSGIIDNEQFF
DNA: TGTGCCAGCAGTTTGAGCGGGATTATTGACAATGAGCAGTTCTTC

D: NA
V: TRBV6-1
size: NA
J: TRBJ1-3
CDR3: CASSEFLWAGRSSGNTIYF
DNA: TGTGCCAGCAGTGAATTTCTCTGGGCTGGGAGGTCCTCTGGAAACACCATATATTTT

D: NA
V: TRBV7-3
size: NA
J: TRBJ1-1
CDR3: CASSLTSHNVMNTEAFF
DNA: TGTGCCAGCAGCTTAACGTCGCATAACGTCATGAACACTGAAGCTTTCTTT

D: NA
V: TRBV7-9
size: once
J: TRBJ2-7
CDR3: CASSLYGGPSYEQYF
DNA: TGTGCCAGCAGCTTATACGGGGGGCCGTCTTACGAGCAGTACTTC

D: NA
V: TRBV7-4
size: NA
J: TRBJ2-7
CDR3: CASSLVLRSYEQYF
DNA: TGTGCCAGCAGCTTAGTTCTCCGGTCCTACGAGCAGTACTTC

D: NA
V: TRBV3-1/TRBV3-2
size: NA
J: TRBJ2-7
CDR3: CASSQDPYEQYF
DNA: TGTGCCAGCAGCCAAGATCCCTACGAGCAGTACTTC

D: NA
V: TRBV5-1
size: NA
J: TRBJ2-5
CDR3: CASSLATRLETQYF
DNA: TGCGCCAGCAGCTTGGCGACTAGATTGGAGACCCAGTACTTC

D: TRBD1
V: TRBV30
size: NA
J: TRBJ1-1
CDR3: CAWKQGDTEAFF
DNA: TGTGCCTGGAAACAGGGGGACACTGAAGCTTTCTTT

D: NA
V: TRBV7-2
size: NA
J: TRBJ2-5
CDR3: CASSLGGRRETQYF
DNA: TGTGCCAGCAGCTTAGGTGGGAGGAGGGAGACCCAGTACTTC

D: NA
V: TRBV28
size: NA
J: TRBJ1-2
CDR3: CASTTQGESGYTF
DNA: TGTGCCAGCACCACTCAGGGTGAATCGGGCTACACCTTC

D: TRBD1
V: TRBV7-3
size: NA
J: TRBJ2-7
CDR3: CASSREAGQGAKEQYF
DNA: TGTGCCAGCAGCCGCGAAGCGGGACAGGGGGCAAAGGAGCAGTACTTC